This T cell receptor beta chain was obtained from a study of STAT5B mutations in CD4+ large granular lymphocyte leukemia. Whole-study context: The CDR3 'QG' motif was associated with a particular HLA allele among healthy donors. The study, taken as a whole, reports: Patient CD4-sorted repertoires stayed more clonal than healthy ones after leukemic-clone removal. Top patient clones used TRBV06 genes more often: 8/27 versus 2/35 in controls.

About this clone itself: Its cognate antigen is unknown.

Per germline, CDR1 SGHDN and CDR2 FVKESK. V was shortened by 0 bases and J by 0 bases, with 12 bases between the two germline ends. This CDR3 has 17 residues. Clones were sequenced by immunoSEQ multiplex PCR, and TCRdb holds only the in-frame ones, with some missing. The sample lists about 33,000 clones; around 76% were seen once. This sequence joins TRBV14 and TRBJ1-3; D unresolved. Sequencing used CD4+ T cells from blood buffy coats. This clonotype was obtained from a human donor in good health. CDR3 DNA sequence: TGTGCCAGCAGCCAAGATCTTTTGGCCGCCTCTGGAAACACCATATATTTT. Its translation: CASSQDLLAASGNTIYF.